These 19 T cell receptor beta chains originate from one sample sequenced in a study of tissue T cells after allogeneic stem cell transplantation. This research-autopsy study prospectively enrolled adult allogeneic hematopoietic cell transplant recipients with steroid-refractory graft-versus-host disease. Assay: immunoSEQ multiplex PCR; the TCRdb copy retains only in-frame clones and omits some. The data show a few thousand clones, with over 60% seen just once and roughly 22% held by the top ten. The sample consisted of jejunal tissue, taken at autopsy. The receptor set was obtained from a male patient over 55 with steroid-refractory graft-versus-host disease after an allogeneic stem cell transplant. A share of the T cells may be of graft donor origin.

The chain joins TRBV7-8 to TRBJ2-2; the D gene is possibly TRBD2 (5 bases). Germline V lookup: CDR1 SGHVS, CDR2 FQNEAQ. The CDR3 is 16 residues long. V was trimmed by 1 base and J by 5 bases, leaving 14 bases between them. The CDR3 coding sequence is TGTGCCAGCAGCTTAGGAGGGTTAGGCACGACCGGGGAGCTGTTTTTT. As protein: CASSLGGLGTTGELFF.

This chain connects TRBV2 to TRBJ2-1; 10 bases match TRBD2. Germline lookup yields CDR1 SNHLY and CDR2 FYNNEI. The CDR3 sequence is 15 residues long. V lost 4 bases to trimming and J lost 8 bases; unmatched junction nucleotides: 8. CDR3 residues: CASSVSGGSGDEQFF. The CDR3 DNA reads TGTGCCAGCAGTGTTAGCGGGGGGTCGGGAGATGAGCAGTTCTTC. The full variable domain, in which reference TRBV2 and TRBJ2-1 provide the parts outside the CDR3, is EPEVTQTPSHQVTQMGQEVILRCVPISNHLYFYWYRQILGQKVEFLVSFYNNEISEKSEIFDDQFSVERPDGSNFTLKIRSTKLEDSAMYFCASSVSGGSGDEQFFGPGTRLTVL.

The chain combines TRBV2 with TRBJ1-6; no reliable D call. The CDR3 is 14 amino acids. V was trimmed by 7 bases and J by 0 bases, leaving 7 bases between them. The germline CDR1 and CDR2 sequences are SNHLY and FYNNEI. For the CDR3, the DNA is TGTGCCAGCACGGAGAGCTCCTATAATTCACCCCTCCACTTT. Its translation is CASTESSYNSPLHF.

This chain connects TRBV12-3 or TRBV12-4 to TRBJ1-5, with D possibly TRBD1 on 6 matching bases. CDR3 length: 13 residues. Between the trimmed V and J ends, which lost 3 bases and 6 bases, there was a span of 9 bases. Written as DNA, the CDR3 is TGTGCCAGCAGTTTTCTCAGGGGTCAGCCCCAGCATTTT. It translates to CASSFLRGQPQHF.

This chain links TRBV21-1 with TRBJ2-3; the table's D call TRBD2 went unverified against the DNA. TRBV21-1 is an annotated pseudogene. This CDR3 is built from 16 residues. The CDR3 loop reads CASSLSGLWTTDTQYF. The DNA for the CDR3 is TGTGCCAGCAGCCTTTCGGGACTCTGGACCACAGATACGCAGTATTTT.

The rearrangement joins TRBV19 to TRBJ1-2; the match to TRBD1 covers 8 bases. The V and J ends lost 6 bases and 7 bases, in that order; junction bases with no gene match: 10. CDR3 length: 14 residues. Germline CDR1 LNHDA, CDR2 SQIVND (reference sequence). CDR3 region: CASRVRQGSFGYTF. CDR3 nucleotides: TGTGCCAGTAGAGTGAGACAGGGGAGTTTTGGCTACACCTTC.

The CDR3 DNA reads TGCGCCAGCAGCTTGGGGACGGTGTCGGCCAACGTCCTGACTTTC. This gives the protein CASSLGTVSANVLTF. The V call is TRBV5-1, the J call TRBJ2-6; the D is unclear. Germline lookup yields CDR1 SGHRS and CDR2 YFSETQ. Trimming cost V 0 bases and J 6 bases, with 10 bases left between them. CDR3 length: 15 residues. Full variable domain (outside the CDR3, taken from reference TRBV5-1 and TRBJ2-6): KAGVTQTPRYLIKTRGQQVTLSCSPISGHRSVSWYQQTPGQGLQFLFEYFSETQRNKGNFPGRFSGRQFSNSRSEMNVSTLELGDSALYLCASSLGTVSANVLTFGAGSRLTVL.

J is TRBJ2-3 and V is TRBV4-3; D is unresolved. The CDR3 loop spans 15 amino acids. Trimming left V 3 bases short and J 1 base short, with 11 bases between. Germline V CDR1 and CDR2: LGHNA, YSLEER. The CDR3 sequence: CASSQETPGTDTQYF. The CDR3, as DNA: TGCGCCAGCAGCCAGGAAACTCCCGGCACAGATACGCAGTATTTT.

CDR3 sequence: CASSISTGRHEQYF. CDR3 sequence (DNA): TGCGCCAGCAGCATCTCGACAGGGAGACACGAGCAGTACTTC. The rearrangement uses TRBV5-1 and TRBJ2-7; 7 bases agree with TRBD1. There are 14 residues in the CDR3. The junction had 9 bases not matched to a gene; V was cut back by 4 bases and J by 5 bases. Germline CDR1 SGHRS, CDR2 YFSETQ.

This clone was observed a handful of times. A read error may produce the germline difference seen at one junction end. The CDR3 nucleotides read TGTGCCAGCAGATTAGCCGGACAGGGGATCCACGAGCAGTACTTC. Amino acids: CASRLAGQGIHEQYF. The chain recombines TRBV7-2 with TRBJ2-7; the match to TRBD1 covers 9 bases. The CDR3 spans 15 residues. Germline assignment: CDR1 SGHTA and CDR2 FQGNSA.

Of note for this clone: An end of the junction does not agree with germline; a read error may underlie this. Other DNA sequences in the sample encode the same CDR3. The chain recombines TRBV6-6 with TRBJ2-7; 10 bases line up with TRBD1. CDR1 and CDR2 (germline): MNHNY, SVGAGI (reference sequence). The CDR3 consists of 17 residues. CDR3: CASSQSNPGQGTYEQYF. In nucleotides, the CDR3 is TGTGCTAGCAGTCAAAGCAACCCGGGACAGGGGACCTACGAGCAGTACTTC.

This clone occurred once. The CDR3 loop reads CASSFGTGEGNEQFF. CDR3 sequence (DNA): TGTGCCAGTAGTTTCGGGACAGGGGAGGGTAATGAGCAGTTCTTC. The chain joins TRBV19 to TRBJ2-1; the match to TRBD1 covers 10 bases. The junction had 8 bases not matched to a gene; V was cut back by 5 bases and J by 7 bases. Looked up from germline, CDR1 is LNHDA and CDR2 is SQIVND (reference sequence). CDR3 length equals 15 residues.

The V gene is TRBV11-2, the J gene TRBJ1-6; D might be TRBD1 (5 bases). V was shortened by 2 bases and J by 5 bases, with 10 bases between the two germline ends. CDR1 SGHAT and CDR2 FQNNGV come from the germline V gene. CDR3 length equals 15 residues. CDR3 DNA sequence: TGTGCCAGCAGCTTATCACAGGTTAATAATTCACCCCTCCACTTT. This encodes CASSLSQVNNSPLHF. The variable domain in full, completed from reference TRBV11-2 and TRBJ1-6, reads EAGVAQSPRYKIIEKRQSVAFWCNPISGHATLYWYQQILGQGPKLLIQFQNNGVVDDSQLPKDRFSAERLKGVDSTLKIQPAKLEDSAVYLCASSLSQVNNSPLHFGNGTRLTVT.

By share of the sample, this clone is large. The chain uses TRBV7-2 and TRBJ2-1; no reliable D call. The CDR3 spans 13 residues. The V end lost 1 base, the J end lost 7 bases, and 8 bases lay between the germline ends. The germline V gene has CDR1 SGHTA and CDR2 FQGNSA. For the CDR3, the DNA is TGTGCCAGCAGCTTAGATCAACTTAATGAGCAGTTCTTC. It yields the protein CASSLDQLNEQFF.

The genes are TRBV5-6 and TRBJ2-7, with no clear D. The germline V gene encodes CDR1 SGHDT and CDR2 YYEEEE. The CDR3 covers 12 residues. V was pared by 1 base and J by 5 bases, with 7 bases between. CDR3 loop: CASSLSYHEQYF. DNA of the CDR3: TGTGCCAGCAGCTTGTCTTACCACGAGCAGTACTTC.

The genes are TRBV5-4 and TRBJ2-3; TRBD2 matches at 11 bases. After removal of 5 bases from V and 6 bases from J, the junction contained 11 bases not matched to a gene. In germline, CDR1 is SGHNT, CDR2 YYREEE (reference sequence). The CDR3 totals 16 residues. CDR3 loop: CASRSTSGVRMDTQYF. CDR3 nucleotide sequence: TGTGCCAGCAGATCGACTAGCGGGGTTCGTATGGATACGCAGTATTTT.

This chain connects TRBV7-8 to TRBJ2-1; 10 bases line up with TRBD2. The CDR3 length is 13 residues. After removal of 8 bases from V and 10 bases from J, the junction contained 8 bases not matched to a gene. Germline V gene data show CDR1 as SGHVS and CDR2 as FQNEAQ. CDR3 sequence: CASVHSGGPEQFF. In DNA form, the CDR3 reads TGTGCCAGCGTGCATAGCGGGGGGCCCGAGCAGTTCTTC.

The chain recombines TRBV5-1 with TRBJ2-5, with D maybe TRBD1 (6 bases). The length of the CDR3 is 15 residues. Germline assignment: CDR1 SGHRS and CDR2 YFSETQ. V was pared by 0 bases and J by 5 bases, with 14 bases between. The DNA for the CDR3 is TGCGCCAGCAGCTTGGGAGCTGGGGGCGGGGAGACCCAGTACTTC. Its translation is CASSLGAGGGETQYF.

The V call is TRBV18, the J call TRBJ2-7, with a possible D match to TRBD2 (6 bases). The germline V gene encodes CDR1 KGHSH and CDR2 LQKENI. This CDR3 is built from 13 residues. With 6 bases removed from V and 3 bases from J, the gap between germline ends came to 12 bases. CDR3 loop: CASSPSGLYEQYF. The CDR3 bases are TGTGCCAGCTCTCCCTCGGGACTCTACGAGCAGTACTTC. Complete variable domain (other parts from reference TRBV18 and TRBJ2-7): NAGVMQNPRHLVRRRGQEARLRCSPMKGHSHVYWYRQLPEEGLKFMVYLQKENIIDESGMPKERFSAEFPKEGPSILRIQQVVRGDSAAYFCASSPSGLYEQYFGPGTRLTVT.